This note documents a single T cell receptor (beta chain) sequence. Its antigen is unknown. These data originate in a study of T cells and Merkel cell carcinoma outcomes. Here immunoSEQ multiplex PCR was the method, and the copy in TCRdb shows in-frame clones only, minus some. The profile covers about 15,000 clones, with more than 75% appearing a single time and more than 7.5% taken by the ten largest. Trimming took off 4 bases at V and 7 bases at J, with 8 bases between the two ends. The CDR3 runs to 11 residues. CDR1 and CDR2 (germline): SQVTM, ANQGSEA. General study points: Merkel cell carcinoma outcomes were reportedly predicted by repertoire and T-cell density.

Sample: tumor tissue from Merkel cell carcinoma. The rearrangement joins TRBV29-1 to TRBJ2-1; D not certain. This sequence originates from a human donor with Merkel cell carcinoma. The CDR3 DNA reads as TGCAGCGTTGGAGGATGGAATGAGCAGTTCTTC. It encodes CSVGGWNEQFF.